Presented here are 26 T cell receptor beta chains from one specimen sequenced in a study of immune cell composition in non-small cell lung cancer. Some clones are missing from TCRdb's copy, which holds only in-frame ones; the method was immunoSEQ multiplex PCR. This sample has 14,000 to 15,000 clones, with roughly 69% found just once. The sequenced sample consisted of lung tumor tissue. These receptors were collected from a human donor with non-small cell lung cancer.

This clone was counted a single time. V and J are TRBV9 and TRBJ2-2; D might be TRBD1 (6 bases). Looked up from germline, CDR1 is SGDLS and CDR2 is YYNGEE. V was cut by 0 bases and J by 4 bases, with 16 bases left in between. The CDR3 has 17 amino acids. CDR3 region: CASSVGGTRGFTGELFF. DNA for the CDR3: TGTGCCAGCAGCGTAGGAGGGACAAGGGGGTTCACCGGGGAGCTGTTTTTT.

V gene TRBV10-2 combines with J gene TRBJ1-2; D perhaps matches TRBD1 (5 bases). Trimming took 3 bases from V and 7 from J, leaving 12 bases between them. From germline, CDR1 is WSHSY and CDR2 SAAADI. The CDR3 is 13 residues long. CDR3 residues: CASSETGGFGYTF. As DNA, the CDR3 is TGCGCCAGCAGTGAAACAGGAGGGTTTGGCTACACCTTC.

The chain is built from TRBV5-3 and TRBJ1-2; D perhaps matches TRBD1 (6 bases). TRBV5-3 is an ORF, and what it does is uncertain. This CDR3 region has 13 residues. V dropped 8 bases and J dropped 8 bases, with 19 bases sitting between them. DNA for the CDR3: TGTGCCAGCAGCCCCCGGACAGTTGGCGGCTACACCTTC. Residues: CASSPRTVGGYTF.

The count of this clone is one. CDR3 DNA: TGTGCCAGCAGACCCTCCGGGGGGGAAGGCTATGGCTACACCTTC. Encoded protein: CASRPSGGEGYGYTF. This chain uses TRBV7-9 with TRBJ1-2, with D perhaps matching TRBD1 (5 bases). Germline-derived CDR1 and CDR2 are SEHNR and FQNEAQ (reference sequence). The ends were cut back, 6 bases at V and 4 bases at J, with 18 bases in the middle. The CDR3 spans 15 residues.

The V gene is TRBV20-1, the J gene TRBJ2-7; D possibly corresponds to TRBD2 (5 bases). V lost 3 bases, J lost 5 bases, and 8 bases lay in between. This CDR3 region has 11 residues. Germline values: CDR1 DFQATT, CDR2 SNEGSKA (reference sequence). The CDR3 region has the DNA TGCAGTGCTAGCGGGGTCCACGAGCAGTACTTC. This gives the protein CSASGVHEQYF.

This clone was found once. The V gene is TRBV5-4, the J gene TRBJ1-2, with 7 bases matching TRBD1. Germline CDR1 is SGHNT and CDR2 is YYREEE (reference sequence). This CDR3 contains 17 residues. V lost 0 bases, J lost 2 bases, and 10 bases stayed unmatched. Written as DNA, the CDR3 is TGTGCCAGCAGCTTGGCCCCGGGACAGATCATGAACTATGGCTACACCTTC. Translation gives CASSLAPGQIMNYGYTF.

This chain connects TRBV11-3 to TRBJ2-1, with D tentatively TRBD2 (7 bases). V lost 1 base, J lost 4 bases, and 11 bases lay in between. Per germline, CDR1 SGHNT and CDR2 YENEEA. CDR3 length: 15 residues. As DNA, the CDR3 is TGTGCCAGCAGCTTAGGGGGGGGCGCTTACAATGAGCAGTTCTTC. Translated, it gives CASSLGGGAYNEQFF. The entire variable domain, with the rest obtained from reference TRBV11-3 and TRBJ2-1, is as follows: EAGVVQSPRYKIIEKKQPVAFWCNPISGHNTLYWYLQNLGQGPELLIRYENEEAVDDSQLPKDRFSAERLKGVDSTLKIQPAELGDSAVYLCASSLGGGAYNEQFFGPGTRLTVL.

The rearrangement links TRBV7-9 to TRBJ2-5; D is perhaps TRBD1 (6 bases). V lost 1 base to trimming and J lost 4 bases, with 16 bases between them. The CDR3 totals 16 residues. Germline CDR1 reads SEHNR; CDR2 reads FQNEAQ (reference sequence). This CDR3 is CASSLGNREFAETQYF. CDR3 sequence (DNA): TGTGCCAGCAGCTTAGGTAACAGGGAGTTTGCAGAGACCCAGTACTTC.

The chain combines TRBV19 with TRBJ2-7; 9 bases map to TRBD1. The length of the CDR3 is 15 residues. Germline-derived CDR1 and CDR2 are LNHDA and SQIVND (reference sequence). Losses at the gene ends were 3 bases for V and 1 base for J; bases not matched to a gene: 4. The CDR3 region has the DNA TGTGCCAGTAGTATTAGTGGGACAGGGTCCTACGAGCAGTACTTC. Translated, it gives CASSISGTGSYEQYF. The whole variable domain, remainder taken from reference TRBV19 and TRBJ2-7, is DGGITQSPKYLFRKEGQNVTLSCEQNLNHDAMYWYRQDPGQGLRLIYYSQIVNDFQKGDIAEGYSVSREKKESFPLTVTSAQKNPTAFYLCASSISGTGSYEQYFGPGTRLTVT.

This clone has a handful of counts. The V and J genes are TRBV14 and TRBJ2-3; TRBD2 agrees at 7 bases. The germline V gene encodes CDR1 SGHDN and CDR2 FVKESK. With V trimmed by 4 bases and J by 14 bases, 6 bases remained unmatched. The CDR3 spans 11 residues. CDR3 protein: CASSLGTTLYF. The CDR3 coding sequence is TGTGCCAGCAGCCTCGGGACTACCCTGTATTTT.

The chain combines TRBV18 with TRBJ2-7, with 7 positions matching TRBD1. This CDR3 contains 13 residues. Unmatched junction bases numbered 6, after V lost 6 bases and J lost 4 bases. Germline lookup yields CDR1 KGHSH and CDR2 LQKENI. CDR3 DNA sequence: TGTGCCAGCTCGAGGGACAGTGGATACGAGCAGTACTTC. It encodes CASSRDSGYEQYF.

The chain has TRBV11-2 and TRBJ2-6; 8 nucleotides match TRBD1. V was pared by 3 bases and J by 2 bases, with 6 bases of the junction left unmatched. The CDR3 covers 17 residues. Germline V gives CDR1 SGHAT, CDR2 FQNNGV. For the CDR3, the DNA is TGTGCCAGCAGCTTTGTCACAGGGGGTGCTGGGGCCAACGTCCTGACTTTC. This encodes CASSFVTGGAGANVLTF.

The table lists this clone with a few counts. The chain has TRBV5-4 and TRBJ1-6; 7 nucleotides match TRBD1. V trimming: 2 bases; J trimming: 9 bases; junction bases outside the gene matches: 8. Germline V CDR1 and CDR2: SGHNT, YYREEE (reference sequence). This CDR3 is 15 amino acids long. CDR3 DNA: TGTGCCAGCAGCTTTAGACAGGGACTTGGTTCACCCCTCCACTTT. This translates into CASSFRQGLGSPLHF.

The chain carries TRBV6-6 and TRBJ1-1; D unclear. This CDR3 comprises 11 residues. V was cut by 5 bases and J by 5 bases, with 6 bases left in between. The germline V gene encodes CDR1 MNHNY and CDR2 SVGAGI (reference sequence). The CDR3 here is CASSAETEAFF. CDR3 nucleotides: TGTGCCAGCAGTGCTGAGACTGAAGCTTTCTTT.

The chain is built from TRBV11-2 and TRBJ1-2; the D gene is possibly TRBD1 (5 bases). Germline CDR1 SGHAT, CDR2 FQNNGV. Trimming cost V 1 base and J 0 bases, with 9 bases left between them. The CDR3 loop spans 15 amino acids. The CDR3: CASSLGRGSNYGYTF. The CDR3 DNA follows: TGTGCCAGCAGCTTAGGTCGGGGGTCTAACTATGGCTACACCTTC.

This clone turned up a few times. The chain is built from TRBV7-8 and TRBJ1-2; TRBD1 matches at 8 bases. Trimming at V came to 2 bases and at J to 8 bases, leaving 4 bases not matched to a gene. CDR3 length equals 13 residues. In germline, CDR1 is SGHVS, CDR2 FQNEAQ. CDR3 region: CASSLRTGWGYTF. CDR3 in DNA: TGTGCCAGCAGCTTACGGACAGGGTGGGGCTACACCTTC.

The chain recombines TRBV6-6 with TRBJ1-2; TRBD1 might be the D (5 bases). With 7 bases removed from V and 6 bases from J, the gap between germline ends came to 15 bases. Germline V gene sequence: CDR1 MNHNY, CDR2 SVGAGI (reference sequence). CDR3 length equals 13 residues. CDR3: CASNYGGVDGYTF. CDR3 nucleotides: TGTGCCAGCAACTACGGGGGTGTAGATGGCTACACCTTC.

In DNA form, the CDR3 reads TGTGCCATCAGCGATCGGACAGGGGGGAATGAGCAGTTCTTC. Translating gives CAISDRTGGNEQFF. The chain joins TRBV10-3 to TRBJ2-1; 10 nucleotides agree with TRBD1. Germline loops: CDR1 ENHRY, CDR2 SYGVKD. With V trimmed by 6 bases and J by 7 bases, 6 bases remained unmatched. This CDR3 spans 14 amino acids.

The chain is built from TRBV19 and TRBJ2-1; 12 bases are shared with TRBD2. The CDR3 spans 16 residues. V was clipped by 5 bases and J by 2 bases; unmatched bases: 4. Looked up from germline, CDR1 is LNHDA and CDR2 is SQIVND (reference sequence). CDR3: CASSGRTSGTYNEQFF. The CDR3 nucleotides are TGTGCCAGTAGTGGACGGACTAGCGGGACCTACAATGAGCAGTTCTTC.

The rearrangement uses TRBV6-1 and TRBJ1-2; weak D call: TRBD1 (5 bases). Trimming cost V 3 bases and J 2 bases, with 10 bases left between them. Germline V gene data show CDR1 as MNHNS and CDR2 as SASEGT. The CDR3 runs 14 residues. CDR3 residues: CASSDRAKNYGYTF. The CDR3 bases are TGTGCCAGCAGTGACAGGGCTAAAAACTATGGCTACACCTTC.

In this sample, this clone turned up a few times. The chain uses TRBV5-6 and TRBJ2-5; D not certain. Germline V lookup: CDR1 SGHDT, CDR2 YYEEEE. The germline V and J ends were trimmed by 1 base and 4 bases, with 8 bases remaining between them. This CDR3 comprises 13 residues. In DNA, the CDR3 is TGTGCCAGCAGCTTGCCACCGCGAGAGACCCAGTACTTC. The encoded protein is CASSLPPRETQYF.

In DNA form, the CDR3 reads TGTGCCAGCAGCTTAGCAACAGGGCTGGGAGAGCAGTACTTC. Amino acids: CASSLATGLGEQYF. The chain joins TRBV7-8 to TRBJ2-7, with a possible D match to TRBD1 (6 bases). The CDR3 runs to 14 residues. V was pared by 0 bases and J by 7 bases, with 13 bases between. Germline V gene lookup returns CDR1 SGHVS and CDR2 FQNEAQ.

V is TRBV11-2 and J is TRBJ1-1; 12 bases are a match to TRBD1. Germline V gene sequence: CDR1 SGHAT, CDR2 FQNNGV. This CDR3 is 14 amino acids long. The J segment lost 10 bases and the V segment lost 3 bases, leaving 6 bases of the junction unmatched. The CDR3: CASSFRDRGRGAFF. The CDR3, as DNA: TGTGCCAGCAGCTTCCGGGACAGGGGGCGCGGAGCTTTCTTT.

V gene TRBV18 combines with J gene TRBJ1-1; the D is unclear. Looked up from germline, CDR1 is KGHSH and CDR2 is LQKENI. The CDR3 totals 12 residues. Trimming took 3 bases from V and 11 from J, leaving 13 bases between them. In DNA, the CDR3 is TGTGCCAGCTCACCCGGGGAAGGCGATGCTTTCTTT. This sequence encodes CASSPGEGDAFF.

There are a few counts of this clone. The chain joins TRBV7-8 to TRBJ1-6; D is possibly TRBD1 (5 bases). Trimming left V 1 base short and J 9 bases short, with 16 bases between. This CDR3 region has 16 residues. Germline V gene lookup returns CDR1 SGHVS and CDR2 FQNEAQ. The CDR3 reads CASSLVGAGARSPLHF. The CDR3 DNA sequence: TGTGCCAGCAGCTTAGTAGGGGCTGGGGCCCGTTCACCCCTCCACTTT.

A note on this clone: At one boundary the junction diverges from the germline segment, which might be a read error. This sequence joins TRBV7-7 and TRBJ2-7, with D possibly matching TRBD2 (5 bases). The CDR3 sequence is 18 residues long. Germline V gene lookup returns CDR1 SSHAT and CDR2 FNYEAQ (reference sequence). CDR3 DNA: TGTGCTAGCAGCTTACTTGATATCGTTGGGCTAGCTTCCTACGAGCAGTACTTC. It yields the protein CASSLLDIVGLASYEQYF.